Listed here are 6 T cell receptor beta chains from one sample, sequenced in a study of a mutant IDH1 vaccine in newly diagnosed glioma. No cognate antigen is known for these TCRs. Libraries were prepared by immunoSEQ multiplex PCR; TCRdb keeps only in-frame clonotypes and omits some of them. Counted here are under 95,000 clones, 90% to 95% occurring once; the ten biggest clones make up roughly 0.6%. Documented time point: week 5, during vaccination. In every dose of vaccine, 300 ug of mutant IDH1 20-mer peptide was given alongside topical imiquimod. The specimen comprised PBMCs, sampled from a glioma patient whose treatment included an IDH1 peptide vaccine. Receptors originate from a woman aged 50 to 65 with glioma.

The chain combines TRBV4-1 with TRBJ1-5; maybe TRBD1 (5 bases). CDR1 is MGHRA, CDR2 YSYEKL, per germline. Trimming took off 4 bases at V and 5 bases at J, with 15 bases between the two ends. The CDR3 has 15 amino acids. CDR3 in DNA: TGCGCCAGCAGCCGCCAGGGACTCCTCGATCAGCCCCAGCATTTT. Residues: CASSRQGLLDQPQHF.

This chain links TRBV5-6 with TRBJ1-1; D ambiguous. V was shortened by 3 bases and J by 0 bases, with 12 bases between the two germline ends. The CDR3 contains 15 residues. The germline gives CDR1 SGHDT, CDR2 YYEEEE. In DNA, the CDR3 is TGTGCCAGCAGCTCTACCTCGGAGATGAACACTGAAGCTTTCTTT. Translation gives CASSSTSEMNTEAFF.

The J gene is TRBJ1-5, the V gene TRBV27; D possibly corresponds to TRBD1 (5 bases). The germline V and J ends were trimmed by 2 bases and 1 base, with 12 bases remaining between them. Germline loops: CDR1 MNHEY, CDR2 SMNVEV (reference sequence). The CDR3 has 16 amino acids. The CDR3 nucleotides are TGTGCCAGCAGTTTAGCCTTCGGGGGGAGCAATCAGCCCCAGCATTTT. As protein: CASSLAFGGSNQPQHF.

CDR3 DNA sequence: TGTGCCAGCAGTTTCACCCCCCTGGGGATCTATGGCTACACCTTC. Translation gives CASSFTPLGIYGYTF. The chain employs TRBV6-5 and TRBJ1-2; D is undetermined. The CDR3 totals 15 residues. Trimming took off 4 bases at V and 4 bases at J, with 16 bases between the two ends. Germline-derived CDR1 and CDR2 are MNHEY and SVGAGI.

The genes are TRBV11-3 and TRBJ2-1; perhaps TRBD1 as D (6 bases). Germline CDR1 and CDR2: SGHNT and YENEEA. The CDR3 covers 13 residues. V was shortened by 5 bases and J by 3 bases, with 8 bases between the two germline ends. CDR3 DNA sequence: TGTGCCAGCAGCGAGGACAGCTACAATGAGCAGTTCTTC. Translated: CASSEDSYNEQFF.

V is TRBV19 and J is TRBJ2-3, with TRBD1 identical over 7 bases. Germline values: CDR1 LNHDA, CDR2 SQIVND (reference sequence). The CDR3 length is 13 residues. Losses at the gene ends were 6 bases for V and 6 bases for J; bases not matched to a gene: 6. The CDR3 sequence: CASRQTGADTQYF. For the CDR3, the DNA is TGTGCCAGTAGACAAACAGGGGCCGATACGCAGTATTTT. The variable domain in full, completed from reference TRBV19 and TRBJ2-3, reads DGGITQSPKYLFRKEGQNVTLSCEQNLNHDAMYWYRQDPGQGLRLIYYSQIVNDFQKGDIAEGYSVSREKKESFPLTVTSAQKNPTAFYLCASRQTGADTQYFGPGTRLTVL.